The next 2 T cell receptor beta chains were all read from a single sample in a study of blood T cell repertoires in COVID-19. Some clones are missing from TCRdb's copy, which holds only in-frame ones; the method was immunoSEQ multiplex PCR. The data hold fewer than 250,000 clones, with about nine tenths observed a single time. Material for sequencing was peripheral blood. These TCRs come from a woman in her sixties or seventies who had recovered from COVID-19.

This clone was detected only a few times. The V gene is TRBV6-5, the J gene TRBJ1-3; no definite D call. This CDR3 is 13 amino acids long. Between the trimmed V and J ends, which lost 7 bases and 4 bases, there was a span of 11 bases. CDR1 and CDR2 from the germline V gene are MNHEY and SVGAGI. The CDR3 sequence is CASITKSGNTIYF. CDR3 nucleotides: TGTGCCAGCATCACTAAGAGCGGAAACACCATATATTTT.

This chain joins TRBV9 and TRBJ2-7, with 10 positions matching TRBD1. Trimming removed 0 bases from V and 4 bases from J; junction bases left unmatched: 4. Germline V gene lookup returns CDR1 SGDLS and CDR2 YYNGEE. The CDR3 is 15 residues long. The CDR3, as DNA: TGTGCCAGCAGCGTAGGTGGACAGGGGGGTTACGAGCAGTACTTC. This gives the protein CASSVGGQGGYEQYF.